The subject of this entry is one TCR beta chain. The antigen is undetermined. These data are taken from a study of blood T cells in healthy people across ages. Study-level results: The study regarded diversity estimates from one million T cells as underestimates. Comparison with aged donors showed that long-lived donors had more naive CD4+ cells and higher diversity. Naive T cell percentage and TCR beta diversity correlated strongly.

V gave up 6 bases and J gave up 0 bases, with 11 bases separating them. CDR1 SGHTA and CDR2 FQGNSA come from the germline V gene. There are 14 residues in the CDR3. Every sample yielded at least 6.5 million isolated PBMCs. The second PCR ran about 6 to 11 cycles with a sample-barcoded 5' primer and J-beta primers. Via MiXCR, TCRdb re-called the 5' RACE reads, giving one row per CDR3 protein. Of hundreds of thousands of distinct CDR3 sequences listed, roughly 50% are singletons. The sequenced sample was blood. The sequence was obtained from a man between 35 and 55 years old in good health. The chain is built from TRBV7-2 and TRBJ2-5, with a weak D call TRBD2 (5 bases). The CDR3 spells CASRLEIYQETQYF. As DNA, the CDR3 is TGTGCCAGCAGACTAGAGATATACCAAGAGACCCAGTACTTC.